The text below deals with one T cell receptor beta chain. This clonotype came up many times. Its antigen remains unidentified. The sample holds no much larger clone one base away, and base qualities are not on file. These data are taken from a study of T cells after yellow fever vaccination (dated by TCRdb to the late 2010s). At the level of the whole study: The SMART-Seq v4 Ultra Low Input RNA kit was used to prepare libraries from fractions with low cell numbers. Blood was collected at multiple timepoints before and after primary and secondary immunization, and bulk PBMC replicates and cell subsets were isolated. To track T-cell clones before and after primary and booster YFV17D yellow fever vaccination, bulk TCR alpha and beta repertoires were sequenced longitudinally. Two healthy male donors, one aged 18 to 30 and one aged 30 to 39 years, were included in the cohort. The study at large found these results: The study included only a couple of donors, which limits how far the findings can be generalized. FACS-sorted repertoires could contain abundant contaminating clonotypes from the bulk population, so computational filtering was required. Compared with the primary T-cell response, the secondary T-cell response was weaker but faster, peaking on day 5 rather than day 15. A small fraction of clonotypes appeared in both the CD4 and CD8 compartments, likely as a result of convergent recombination. Most clones expanded after primary vaccination were re-detected after the booster (around 96% of CD4 and around 88% of CD8), suggesting broad memory maintenance.

From the cysteine up to the phenylalanine, the CDR3 has a length of 12 residues. Only the CDR3 DNA is retained, 36 bases long and in frame from the first base. The germline V gene provides CDR1 SGHAT and CDR2 FQNNGV. Trimming leaves V shorter by 8 bases and J shorter by 8 bases, with the junction holding 5 bases beyond the gene matches. According to the study, the label for this sample's treatment or condition signals: live attenuated yellow fever vaccine strain. At each blood-draw timepoint, two biological replicates of bulk PBMCs were obtained. A standard Ficoll-Paque protocol was used to isolate PBMCs from peripheral blood. RNA was extracted with TriZol from bulk PBMCs, CD4 and CD8 fractions, and dextramer-positive and dextramer-negative fractions. The reads were generated on an Illumina NovaSeq 6000. TCR cDNA was synthesized by 5'RACE template switching, through which a universal primer site and unique molecular identifiers were introduced. cDNA synthesis was primed from both the TCR alpha and TCR beta constant segments. Libraries were amplified in two PCR steps, with sample barcodes and sequencing adapters added in the second step. Libraries were sequenced on Illumina HiSeq 2500 (2x100 bp) or NovaSeq (2x150 bp). On the study's bioinformatics: MIGEC was used to demultiplex reads and collapse the reads into UMI consensus sequences, and MiXCR was used for V(D)J alignment. Vaccine-responding clonotypes were defined with edgeR using replicate PBMC samples, requiring FDR below 0.01 and a log2 fold change above 5 up to day 15. CD4 or CD8 identity was assigned to each bulk clonotype according to whether the clonotype was present at higher abundance in the sequenced CD4 repertoire or the sequenced CD8 repertoire. TCRdb passed the public sequencing reads through fastp at Q25 and MiXCR, retaining productive beta sequences. Each entry merges the rows of one CDR3 protein and shows their most common DNA and genes. TCRdb's processing, not the authors', yielded these V and J calls. This sample comprises some 300,000 distinct CDR3 sequences, around 3.9% of them detected only once. About 25% of the sample goes to the ten largest clones.

The sample was PBMCs, taken on the day of the yellow fever booster vaccination. The sequence is built from TRBV11-2 and TRBJ2-4; TRBD1 aligns with 8 central bases. The TCR sequence derives from a man younger than 30 who received the YFV17D yellow fever vaccine. CDR3 region: CASLGQAHIQYF. The nucleotides read TGTGCCAGCCTGGGACAGGCCCACATTCAGTACTTC. The CDR3, completed at both ends by the reference TRBV11-2 and TRBJ2-4 genes, gives the full variable domain EAGVAQSPRYKIIEKRQSVAFWCNPISGHATLYWYQQILGQGPKLLIQFQNNGVVDDSQLPKDRFSAERLKGVDSTLKIQPAKLEDSAVYLCASLGQAHIQYFGAGTRLSVL.